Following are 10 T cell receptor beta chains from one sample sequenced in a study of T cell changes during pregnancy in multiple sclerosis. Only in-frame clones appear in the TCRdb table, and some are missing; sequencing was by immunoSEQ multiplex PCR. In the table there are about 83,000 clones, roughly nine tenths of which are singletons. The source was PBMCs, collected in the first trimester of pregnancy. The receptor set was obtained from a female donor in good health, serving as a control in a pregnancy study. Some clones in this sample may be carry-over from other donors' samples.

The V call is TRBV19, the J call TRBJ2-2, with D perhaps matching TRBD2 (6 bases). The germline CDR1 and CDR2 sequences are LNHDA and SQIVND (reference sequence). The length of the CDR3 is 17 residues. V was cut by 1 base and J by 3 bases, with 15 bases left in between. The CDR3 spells CASSIVWRDGYTGELFF. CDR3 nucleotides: TGTGCCAGTAGTATAGTGTGGAGGGATGGTTACACCGGGGAGCTGTTTTTT.

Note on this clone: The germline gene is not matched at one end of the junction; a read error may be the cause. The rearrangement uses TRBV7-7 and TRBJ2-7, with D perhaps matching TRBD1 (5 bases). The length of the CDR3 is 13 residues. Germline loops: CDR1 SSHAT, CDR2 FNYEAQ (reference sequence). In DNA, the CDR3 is TGTGCTAGCAGCCCCAGTGACAGTACGGCGCAGTACTTC. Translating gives CASSPSDSTAQYF.

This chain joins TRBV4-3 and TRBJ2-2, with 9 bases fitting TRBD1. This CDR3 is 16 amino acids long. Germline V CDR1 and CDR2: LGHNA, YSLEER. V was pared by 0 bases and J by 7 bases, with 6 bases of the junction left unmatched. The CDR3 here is CASSQEFGTGHGELFF. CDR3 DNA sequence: TGCGCCAGCAGCCAAGAGTTTGGGACAGGGCACGGGGAGCTGTTTTTT.

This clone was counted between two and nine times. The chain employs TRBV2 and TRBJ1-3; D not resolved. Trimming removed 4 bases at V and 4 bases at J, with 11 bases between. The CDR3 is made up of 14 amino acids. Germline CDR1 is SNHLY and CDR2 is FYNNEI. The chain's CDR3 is CASSGSTVGNTIYF. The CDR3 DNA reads TGTGCCAGCAGTGGGTCCACTGTCGGAAACACCATATATTTT.

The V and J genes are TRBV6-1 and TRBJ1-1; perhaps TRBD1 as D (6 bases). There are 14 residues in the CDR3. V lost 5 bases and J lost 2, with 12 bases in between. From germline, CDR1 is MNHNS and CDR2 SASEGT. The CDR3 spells CASSQSGENTEAFF. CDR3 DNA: TGTGCCAGCAGTCAATCAGGGGAAAACACTGAAGCTTTCTTT.

CDR3 DNA sequence: TGCGCCAGCAGCTTGGGTCAGGGGCGTGAGAACACTGAAGCTTTCTTT. It codes for CASSLGQGRENTEAFF. V gene TRBV5-1 combines with J gene TRBJ1-1, with D perhaps matching TRBD1 (6 bases). The CDR3 is 16 residues long. With 0 bases removed from V and 1 base from J, the gap between germline ends came to 13 bases. Germline assignment: CDR1 SGHRS and CDR2 YFSETQ.

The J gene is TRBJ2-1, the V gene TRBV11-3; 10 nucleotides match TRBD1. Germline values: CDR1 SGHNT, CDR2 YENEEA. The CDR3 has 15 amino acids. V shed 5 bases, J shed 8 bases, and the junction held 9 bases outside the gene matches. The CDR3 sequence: CASSERQGARYEQFF. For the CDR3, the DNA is TGTGCCAGCAGCGAGCGACAGGGGGCAAGGTATGAGCAGTTCTTC.

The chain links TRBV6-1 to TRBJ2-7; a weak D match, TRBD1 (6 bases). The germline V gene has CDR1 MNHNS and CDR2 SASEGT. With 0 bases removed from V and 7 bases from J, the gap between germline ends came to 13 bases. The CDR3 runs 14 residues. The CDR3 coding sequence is TGTGCCAGCAGTGAAGCGTGGGGCCAGGGGGAGCAGTACTTC. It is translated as CASSEAWGQGEQYF.

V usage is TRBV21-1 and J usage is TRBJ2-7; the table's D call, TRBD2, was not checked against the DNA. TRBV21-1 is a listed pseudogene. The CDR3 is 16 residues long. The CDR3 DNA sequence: TGTGCCAGCAGCCTCCCGGGAGGGAGGGGTCCCTACGAGCAGTACTTC. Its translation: CASSLPGGRGPYEQYF.

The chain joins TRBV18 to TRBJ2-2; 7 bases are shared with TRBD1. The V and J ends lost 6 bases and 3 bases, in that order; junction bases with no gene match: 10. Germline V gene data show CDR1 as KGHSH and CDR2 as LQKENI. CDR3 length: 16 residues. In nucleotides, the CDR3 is TGTGCCAGCTCCCAACGACAGGGTGCGGACACCGGGGAGCTGTTTTTT. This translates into CASSQRQGADTGELFF.